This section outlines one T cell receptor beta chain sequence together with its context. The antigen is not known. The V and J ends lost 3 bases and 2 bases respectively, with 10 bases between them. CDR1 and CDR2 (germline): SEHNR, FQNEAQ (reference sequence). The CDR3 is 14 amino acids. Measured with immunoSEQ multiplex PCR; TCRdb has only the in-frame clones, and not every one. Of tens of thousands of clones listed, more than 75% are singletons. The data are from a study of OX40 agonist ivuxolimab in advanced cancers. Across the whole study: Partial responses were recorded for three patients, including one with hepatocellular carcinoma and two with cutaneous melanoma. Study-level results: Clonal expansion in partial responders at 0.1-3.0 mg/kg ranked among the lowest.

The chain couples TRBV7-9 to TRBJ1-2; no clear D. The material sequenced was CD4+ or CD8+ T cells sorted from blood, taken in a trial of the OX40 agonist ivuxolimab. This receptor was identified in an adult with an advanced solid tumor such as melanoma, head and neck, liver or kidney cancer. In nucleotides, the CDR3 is TGTGCCAGCAGCTTCTGGGTAGGAAACTATGGCTACACCTTC. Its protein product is CASSFWVGNYGYTF.